The rows below give T cell receptor beta chains drawn from one sample of a study of blood T cells in healthy people across ages. MiXCR, run by TCRdb on the 5' RACE reads, gives a single entry per CDR3 protein. The data show 800,000 to 950,000 distinct CDR3 sequences, roughly 43% seen once. Source material: blood. These receptor sequences come from a man under 40 in good health. CDR3s include the opening cysteine and the closing phenylalanine or tryptophan. Fields, in order: V gene, D gene, clone size, J gene, CDR3 protein, CDR3 DNA. D genes are given only for firm matches. The size entry is marked missing in some rows and otherwise reads once, few, many or a size class.

v_gene: TRBV7-2; d_gene: TRBD2; abundance: -; j_gene: TRBJ2-3; CDR3aa: CASSKTSGGEYTQYF; CDR3nt: TGTGCCAGCAGCAAAACTAGCGGGGGGGAATATACGCAGTATTTT
v_gene: TRBV12-3/TRBV12-4; d_gene: -; abundance: -; j_gene: TRBJ2-5; CDR3aa: CASSSPQTGRETQYF; CDR3nt: TGTGCCAGCAGTTCCCCTCAGACAGGGAGGGAGACCCAGTACTTC
v_gene: TRBV5-4; d_gene: -; abundance: -; j_gene: TRBJ1-2; CDR3aa: CAGSYAGAANYGYTF; CDR3nt: TGTGCCGGCAGCTACGCGGGGGCAGCTAACTATGGCTACACCTTC
v_gene: TRBV29-1; d_gene: -; abundance: -; j_gene: TRBJ2-3; CDR3aa: CSQIGVGTDTQYF; CDR3nt: TGCAGCCAGATCGGGGTCGGCACAGATACGCAGTATTTT
v_gene: TRBV24-1; d_gene: -; abundance: -; j_gene: TRBJ2-3; CDR3aa: CATSDPWADTQYF; CDR3nt: TGTGCCACCAGTGATCCCTGGGCAGATACGCAGTATTTT
v_gene: TRBV7-9; d_gene: -; abundance: once; j_gene: TRBJ1-2; CDR3aa: CASSSPSIRVDGYTF; CDR3nt: TGTGCCAGCAGCTCACCTTCGATACGGGTGGATGGCTACACCTTC
v_gene: TRBV6-2/TRBV6-3; d_gene: TRBD1; abundance: -; j_gene: TRBJ2-3; CDR3aa: CASSISAGQGPDTQYF; CDR3nt: TGTGCCAGCAGTATCTCGGCGGGACAGGGTCCAGATACGCAGTATTTT
v_gene: TRBV5-1; d_gene: -; abundance: few; j_gene: TRBJ2-1; CDR3aa: CASSLEGAPHNEQFF; CDR3nt: TGCGCCAGCAGCTTGGAAGGGGCCCCTCACAATGAGCAGTTCTTC
v_gene: TRBV28; d_gene: -; abundance: -; j_gene: TRBJ2-4; CDR3aa: CASSLPDLAKNIQYF; CDR3nt: TGTGCCAGCAGTTTACCCGATCTAGCCAAAAACATTCAGTACTTC
v_gene: TRBV7-2; d_gene: -; abundance: few; j_gene: TRBJ2-1; CDR3aa: CASSLGGGPAYNEQFF; CDR3nt: TGTGCCAGCAGCTTAGGGGGGGGCCCCGCCTACAATGAGCAGTTCTTC
v_gene: TRBV14; d_gene: -; abundance: -; j_gene: TRBJ2-1; CDR3aa: CASSPVGVASYNEQFF; CDR3nt: TGTGCCAGCAGCCCGGTGGGAGTTGCCTCCTACAATGAGCAGTTCTTC
v_gene: TRBV4-2; d_gene: TRBD1; abundance: few; j_gene: TRBJ1-2; CDR3aa: CASSQDRTGGVHGYTF; CDR3nt: TGTGCCAGCAGCCAAGATCGCACAGGGGGTGTACATGGCTACACCTTC
v_gene: TRBV29-1; d_gene: -; abundance: -; j_gene: TRBJ2-7; CDR3aa: CSVKTGEIYEQYF; CDR3nt: TGCAGCGTTAAGACAGGAGAAATCTACGAGCAGTACTTC
v_gene: TRBV4-1; d_gene: TRBD1; abundance: few; j_gene: TRBJ2-3; CDR3aa: CASSQANRGVTDTQYF; CDR3nt: TGCGCCAGCAGCCAAGCCAACAGGGGGGTCACAGATACGCAGTATTTT
v_gene: TRBV5-1; d_gene: -; abundance: -; j_gene: TRBJ2-6; CDR3aa: CASSTGSVSGANVLTF; CDR3nt: TGCGCCAGCTCAACAGGGTCCGTCTCTGGGGCCAACGTCCTGACTTTC
v_gene: TRBV11-2; d_gene: -; abundance: -; j_gene: TRBJ1-1; CDR3aa: CASVELTMNTEAFF; CDR3nt: TGTGCCAGTGTAGAACTGACAATGAACACTGAAGCTTTCTTT
v_gene: TRBV27; d_gene: TRBD1; abundance: few; j_gene: TRBJ1-2; CDR3aa: CASSFRQGGYYGYTF; CDR3nt: TGTGCCAGCAGTTTTCGACAGGGTGGTTACTATGGCTACACCTTC
v_gene: TRBV5-8; d_gene: -; abundance: -; j_gene: TRBJ2-1; CDR3aa: CASSPPQGGSYNEQFF; CDR3nt: TGTGCCAGCAGCCCGCCCCAGGGCGGGTCCTACAATGAGCAGTTCTTC
v_gene: TRBV14; d_gene: TRBD1; abundance: -; j_gene: TRBJ1-2; CDR3aa: CASSSDRHNGYTF; CDR3nt: TGTGCCAGCAGCTCGGACAGGCACAATGGCTACACCTTC
v_gene: TRBV6-4; d_gene: TRBD2; abundance: -; j_gene: TRBJ2-1; CDR3aa: CASRDSGDGGFNEQFF; CDR3nt: TGTGCCAGCCGTGACTCCGGGGACGGGGGGTTTAATGAGCAGTTCTTC
v_gene: TRBV5-1; d_gene: TRBD1; abundance: few; j_gene: TRBJ1-1; CDR3aa: CASSAGSRQGGTEAFF; CDR3nt: TGCGCCAGCAGCGCCGGATCTCGACAGGGCGGCACTGAAGCTTTCTTT
v_gene: TRBV5-1; d_gene: TRBD1; abundance: -; j_gene: TRBJ2-1; CDR3aa: CASSFTGGLNEQFF; CDR3nt: TGCGCCAGCAGCTTCACAGGGGGCCTCAATGAGCAGTTCTTC
v_gene: TRBV6-6; d_gene: -; abundance: -; j_gene: TRBJ2-1; CDR3aa: CASSYSIAHSSHNEQFF; CDR3nt: TGTGCCAGCAGTTATTCTATAGCGCATAGCTCCCACAATGAGCAGTTCTTC
v_gene: TRBV12-3/TRBV12-4; d_gene: -; abundance: -; j_gene: TRBJ2-4; CDR3aa: CASSWTRLAKNIQYF; CDR3nt: TGTGCCAGCAGTTGGACAAGGCTAGCCAAAAACATTCAGTACTTC
v_gene: TRBV29-1; d_gene: -; abundance: -; j_gene: TRBJ1-1; CDR3aa: CSVNPVGVTEAFF; CDR3nt: TGCAGCGTTAACCCCGTAGGGGTCACTGAAGCTTTCTTT
v_gene: TRBV5-1; d_gene: -; abundance: -; j_gene: TRBJ2-3; CDR3aa: CASSLEAGSSTDTQYF; CDR3nt: TGCGCCAGCAGCTTGGAGGCGGGCTCTAGCACAGATACGCAGTATTTT
v_gene: TRBV6-6; d_gene: TRBD1; abundance: -; j_gene: TRBJ2-7; CDR3aa: CASSYGGTGPSEQYF; CDR3nt: TGTGCCAGCAGTTACGGGGGGACAGGTCCCAGCGAGCAGTACTTC
v_gene: TRBV3-1; d_gene: -; abundance: -; j_gene: TRBJ2-1; CDR3aa: CASSLGTPAFNEQFF; CDR3nt: TGTGCCAGCAGCCTCGGGACACCAGCCTTTAATGAGCAGTTCTTC
v_gene: TRBV20-1; d_gene: -; abundance: -; j_gene: TRBJ2-2; CDR3aa: CSANPVRVGGELFF; CDR3nt: TGCAGTGCTAACCCAGTACGTGTGGGCGGGGAGCTGTTTTTT
v_gene: TRBV27; d_gene: -; abundance: few; j_gene: TRBJ1-2; CDR3aa: CASSLSKGDYGYTF; CDR3nt: TGTGCCAGCAGTTTATCGAAGGGGGACTATGGCTACACCTTC
v_gene: TRBV12-3/TRBV12-4; d_gene: -; abundance: -; j_gene: TRBJ2-1; CDR3aa: CASSLSTGASINEQFF; CDR3nt: TGTGCCAGCAGTTTAAGTACTGGGGCTAGTATCAATGAGCAGTTCTTC
v_gene: TRBV10-3; d_gene: -; abundance: once; j_gene: TRBJ2-5; CDR3aa: CAISESACGGRQYF; CDR3nt: TGTGCCATCAGTGAGTCGGCTTGCGGGGGCCGACAGTACTTC
v_gene: TRBV29-1; d_gene: -; abundance: few; j_gene: TRBJ2-7; CDR3aa: CSVEEGSPYEQYF; CDR3nt: TGCAGCGTTGAGGAGGGAAGCCCCTACGAGCAGTACTTC
v_gene: TRBV20-1; d_gene: -; abundance: -; j_gene: TRBJ2-5; CDR3aa: CSAGRVNEQYF; CDR3nt: TGCAGTGCCGGTCGGGTAAATGAGCAGTACTTC
v_gene: TRBV6-2/TRBV6-3; d_gene: -; abundance: few; j_gene: TRBJ1-2; CDR3aa: CASSYSAGLYGYTF; CDR3nt: TGTGCCAGCAGTTACTCGGCAGGGTTGTATGGCTACACCTTC
v_gene: TRBV6-2/TRBV6-3; d_gene: TRBD2; abundance: -; j_gene: TRBJ2-5; CDR3aa: CASSRSLAEETQYF; CDR3nt: TGTGCCAGCTCTAGGAGCCTAGCGGAAGAGACCCAGTACTTC
v_gene: TRBV5-1; d_gene: TRBD2; abundance: -; j_gene: TRBJ2-2; CDR3aa: CASSQLGLAGASTWELFF; CDR3nt: TGCGCCAGCAGTCAACTTGGACTAGCGGGGGCCAGCACCTGGGAGCTGTTTTTT
v_gene: TRBV6-1; d_gene: -; abundance: -; j_gene: TRBJ2-7; CDR3aa: CASSEAPIEGLTYF; CDR3nt: TGTGCCAGCAGTGAAGCGCCTATAGAAGGTTTGACGTACTTC
v_gene: TRBV3-1; d_gene: -; abundance: few; j_gene: TRBJ2-5; CDR3aa: CASSQERGTHFGTQYF; CDR3nt: TGTGCCAGCAGCCAAGAGCGAGGGACACACTTTGGGACCCAGTACTTC
v_gene: TRBV20-1; d_gene: TRBD2; abundance: -; j_gene: TRBJ2-1; CDR3aa: CSARAVRGSSYNEQFF; CDR3nt: TGCAGTGCTAGAGCGGTGCGGGGGAGCTCCTACAATGAGCAGTTCTTC
v_gene: TRBV12-3/TRBV12-4; d_gene: TRBD2; abundance: few; j_gene: TRBJ2-2; CDR3aa: CASSTTGTSRLGELFF; CDR3nt: TGTGCCAGCAGTACCACCGGGACTAGCCGTCTCGGGGAGCTGTTTTTT
v_gene: TRBV10-3; d_gene: -; abundance: once; j_gene: TRBJ2-1; CDR3aa: CAISVANEQFF; CDR3nt: TGTGCCATCAGTGTGGCCAATGAGCAGTTCTTC
v_gene: TRBV4-2; d_gene: -; abundance: few; j_gene: TRBJ1-4; CDR3aa: CASSPNGEKLFF; CDR3nt: TGTGCCAGCAGCCCCAATGGAGAAAAACTGTTTTTT
v_gene: TRBV20-1; d_gene: TRBD1; abundance: -; j_gene: TRBJ1-4; CDR3aa: CSARDMSGQGGKLFF; CDR3nt: TGCAGTGCTAGAGATATGAGCGGACAGGGGGGAAAACTGTTTTTT
v_gene: TRBV10-2; d_gene: -; abundance: -; j_gene: TRBJ2-7; CDR3aa: CASSGRDTSSYEQYF; CDR3nt: TGCGCCAGCAGTGGCCGGGACACCTCGTCCTACGAGCAGTACTTC
v_gene: TRBV12-3/TRBV12-4; d_gene: TRBD1; abundance: few; j_gene: TRBJ2-3; CDR3aa: CASSFAGQVRTDTQYF; CDR3nt: TGTGCCAGCAGTTTTGCAGGACAGGTTCGCACAGATACGCAGTATTTT
v_gene: TRBV20-1; d_gene: -; abundance: few; j_gene: TRBJ1-6; CDR3aa: CSARDQGTNSPLHF; CDR3nt: TGCAGTGCTAGAGATCAAGGCACTAATTCACCCCTCCACTTT
v_gene: TRBV2; d_gene: -; abundance: -; j_gene: TRBJ1-2; CDR3aa: CAGKETEADGYTF; CDR3nt: TGTGCCGGCAAAGAAACAGAGGCCGATGGCTACACCTTC
v_gene: TRBV20-1; d_gene: -; abundance: many; j_gene: TRBJ2-5; CDR3aa: CSARGGELRETQYF; CDR3nt: TGCAGTGCTAGAGGCGGGGAGCTGCGAGAGACCCAGTACTTC
v_gene: TRBV21-1; d_gene: -; abundance: many; j_gene: TRBJ1-5; CDR3aa: CASSREDRGWVQPQHF; CDR3nt: TGTGCCAGCAGCAGAGAGGACAGGGGGTGGGTTCAGCCCCAGCATTTT
v_gene: TRBV24-1; d_gene: -; abundance: -; j_gene: TRBJ1-2; CDR3aa: CATSDSGTAFGYTF; CDR3nt: TGTGCCACCAGTGATTCCGGGACGGCGTTTGGCTACACCTTC
v_gene: TRBV6-2/TRBV6-3; d_gene: TRBD1; abundance: -; j_gene: TRBJ2-3; CDR3aa: CASSGQEWSTDTQYF; CDR3nt: TGTGCCAGCAGTGGACAGGAGTGGAGCACAGATACGCAGTATTTT
v_gene: TRBV7-9; d_gene: TRBD1; abundance: -; j_gene: TRBJ1-1; CDR3aa: CASSRDRVFLNTEAFF; CDR3nt: TGTGCCAGCAGCAGAGACAGGGTGTTTTTAAACACTGAAGCTTTCTTT
v_gene: TRBV4-1; d_gene: -; abundance: -; j_gene: TRBJ1-6; CDR3aa: CASAADYKTSPLHF; CDR3nt: TGCGCCAGCGCGGCGGATTACAAAACCTCACCCCTCCACTTT
v_gene: TRBV27; d_gene: -; abundance: -; j_gene: TRBJ2-5; CDR3aa: CAVGVETQYF; CDR3nt: TGTGCCGTCGGGGTGGAGACCCAGTACTTC
v_gene: TRBV7-2; d_gene: TRBD1; abundance: -; j_gene: TRBJ2-3; CDR3aa: CASSYRQGARRGADTQYF; CDR3nt: TGTGCCAGCAGCTATCGACAGGGGGCGCGGAGGGGCGCAGATACGCAGTATTTT
v_gene: TRBV6-5; d_gene: -; abundance: -; j_gene: TRBJ2-1; CDR3aa: CASSRTRQEQFF; CDR3nt: TGTGCCAGCAGCCGAACACGACAAGAGCAGTTCTTC